The present TCR beta chain was sequenced within a study of OX40 agonist ivuxolimab in advanced cancers. Study-wide points: Normalized T-cell clonal expansion was also low in a subset of nonresponders. Averaged across samples, CD8+ T cells carried more expanded clones than CD4+ did.

The table came from immunoSEQ multiplex PCR; TCRdb's copy has only in-frame clones and leaves some out. This table holds roughly 60,000 clones, less than 95% found once. The CDR3 has 13 amino acids. Trimming removed 0 bases at V and 8 bases at J, with 8 bases between. From germline, CDR1 is SGHTA and CDR2 FQGTGA. As concerns this clone: What it recognizes is unknown.

No patient had autoimmune disease or received systemic immunosuppression. This TCR was sampled from an adult with an advanced solid tumor such as melanoma, head and neck, liver or kidney cancer. The V gene is TRBV7-3, the J gene TRBJ2-4; D is perhaps TRBD2 (5 bases). Sample: CD4+ or CD8+ T cells sorted from blood, taken in a trial of the OX40 agonist ivuxolimab. DNA of the CDR3: TGTGCCAGCAGCTTAACGTACGGGGACATTCAGTACTTC. Translating it yields CASSLTYGDIQYF.